The sequence of this T cell receptor (beta chain) was determined in a study of cytomegalovirus exposure and HLA in healthy donors. Study at large: Among the 400 or so donors who were genotyped, roughly 76% fell in the genetic ancestry cluster that is associated with self-reported Caucasian donors. Study-level points and caveats: Most TCR sequences were seen very rarely across donors, but some public TCRs occurred in many. It was about 150 TCR beta chains that were listed as cytomegalovirus-associated.

Samples came from healthy bone marrow donors. Amplification used 60 Vbeta primers and 13 Jbeta primers. The assay was immunoSEQ multiplex PCR, and TCRdb's table has in-frame clones only and misses some. The data contain about 140,000 clones, approximately 80% of them singletons. V shed 3 bases and J shed 5 bases, with 13 bases lying between them. Germline V gene sequence: CDR1 SGHTA, CDR2 FQGTGA. The CDR3 is made up of 14 amino acids. A word on this clone: What it binds is not known.

The material sequenced was PBMCs. This receptor was identified in a man aged 50-60 years in good health and CMV-seronegative. The gene calls are TRBV7-3 and TRBJ1-1; D is perhaps TRBD1 (5 bases). The CDR3 protein is CASSFRGKGTEAFF. CDR3 in DNA: TGTGCCAGCAGCTTCAGAGGAAAGGGGACTGAAGCTTTCTTT.